The entry below describes one TCR beta chain. The sample belongs to a study of blood T cell repertoires in COVID-19. The protocol was immunoSEQ multiplex PCR, while the TCRdb copy is restricted to in-frame clones and leaves out a portion. The sample carries about 180,000 clones, roughly 84% recorded once. Germline CDR1 GTSNPN, CDR2 SVGIG (reference sequence). Trimming cost V 3 bases and J 6 bases; bases outside gene matches: 7. The CDR3 runs 14 residues. The source material was peripheral blood. The chain employs TRBV30 and TRBJ2-2, with 7 bases lining up with TRBD2. The TCR comes from a person aged 65-85 years with COVID-19, enrolled during active disease. The CDR3 nucleotides read TGTGCCTGGAGCCCCTGGGCGGGAGCCGGGGAGCTGTTTTTT. Amino acid sequence: CAWSPWAGAGELFF.